The 6 T cell receptor beta chains reported below all come from one sample, sequenced in a study of T cells after yellow fever vaccination. TCRdb passed the 5' RACE reads through MiXCR, listing each CDR3 protein once. This table has approximately 70,000 distinct CDR3 sequences, around 7% appearing once. The input for sequencing was CD8+ T cells sorted from PBMCs, taken roughly 10 days after the first yellow fever vaccination. The receptors stem from a man between 18 and 35 years old who received the YFV17D yellow fever vaccine.

At least ten counts were recorded for this clonotype. V is TRBV6-2 or TRBV6-3 and J is TRBJ1-2; D ambiguous. From germline, CDR1 is MNHEY and CDR2 SVGEGT. The CDR3 length is 14 residues. V dropped 0 bases and J dropped 3 bases, with 8 bases sitting between them. CDR3 loop: CASSYSRDYYGYTF. The CDR3 DNA reads TGTGCCAGCAGTTACTCTAGAGATTACTATGGCTACACCTTC.

The V call is TRBV7-8, the J call TRBJ2-7, with 9 bases identical to TRBD2. Germline CDR1 reads SGHVS; CDR2 reads FQNEAQ. Trimming took 2 bases from V and 4 from J; bases not matched to a gene: 12. The CDR3 length is 17 residues. CDR3 region: CASSLFSGRGGSYEQYF. In nucleotides, the CDR3 is TGTGCCAGCAGCTTATTTTCGGGGCGGGGGGGGTCTTACGAGCAGTACTTC.

The table lists this clonotype with many counts. The chain joins TRBV29-1 to TRBJ1-2; 12 positions match TRBD1. The germline gives CDR1 SQVTM, CDR2 ANQGSEA. Trimming cost V 5 bases and J 4 bases; bases outside gene matches: 5. The CDR3 spans 14 residues. The CDR3 DNA follows: TGCAGCGTTCGGGACAGGGGGCGACTCTATGGCTACACCTTC. It is translated as CSVRDRGRLYGYTF.

This clonotype has more than one count but fewer than ten. This chain connects TRBV7-8 to TRBJ1-2; 10 nucleotides agree with TRBD1. This CDR3 has 16 amino acids. Unmatched junction bases numbered 11, after V lost 5 bases and J lost 5 bases. Looked up from germline, CDR1 is SGHVS and CDR2 is FQNEAQ. This CDR3 reads CASSQGTGASIYGYTF. The DNA for the CDR3 is TGTGCCAGCAGCCAAGGGACAGGGGCATCGATTTATGGCTACACCTTC.

The rearrangement links TRBV2 to TRBJ2-3; TRBD1 aligns across 9 bases. Losses at the gene ends were 6 bases for V and 1 base for J; bases not matched to a gene: 17. CDR1 SNHLY and CDR2 FYNNEI come from the germline V gene. The length of the CDR3 is 19 residues. This chain's CDR3 is CASRDLGRDRVDRTDTQYF. CDR3 DNA: TGTGCCAGCAGGGACCTCGGGCGGGACAGGGTTGATCGCACAGATACGCAGTATTTT.

Ten or more counts support this clonotype. CDR3 region: CASSIFGGLAGSDEQFF. Written as DNA, the CDR3 is TGTGCCAGCAGCATATTTGGGGGACTAGCGGGGTCGGATGAGCAGTTCTTC. The chain carries TRBV7-2 and TRBJ2-1; 13 nucleotides line up with TRBD2. V was pared by 5 bases and J by 8 bases, with 12 bases of the junction left unmatched. Germline-derived CDR1 and CDR2 are SGHTA and FQGNSA. This CDR3 region has 17 residues.